This T cell receptor beta chain stems from a study of PD-L1 blockade in urothelial cancer. Regarding this clone: The antigen is unknown.

Overall study findings and caveats: Durable-benefit cases showed more tumor-associated blood clone expansion at 3 weeks.

Method: immunoSEQ multiplex PCR; TCRdb's copy keeps in-frame clones and lacks some. The repertoire holds roughly 63,000 clones, with 81% as singletons. V was trimmed by 3 bases and J by 1 base, leaving 7 bases between them. This CDR3 is 13 amino acids long. Looked up from germline, CDR1 is SGHNT and CDR2 is YYREEE (reference sequence). The sample's time point: pretreatment peripheral blood. Sequencing was performed on PBMCs, taken around atezolizumab (anti-PD-L1) treatment. The clonotype was recovered from a man in his 70s with urothelial cancer. The J gene is TRBJ1-1, the V gene TRBV5-4, with D possibly matching TRBD1 (6 bases). For the CDR3, the DNA is TGTGCCAGCAGCTGGGGGCAGAACACTGAAGCTTTCTTT. It codes for CASSWGQNTEAFF.